This T cell receptor (beta chain) is from a study of blood T cells in healthy people across ages. Study information: Template switching picked up about one barcoded beta molecule for each two T cells.

The use of a sample-barcoded 5' primer and a J-beta primer mix characterized a second PCR of roughly 6 to 11 cycles. MiXCR, run by TCRdb on the 5' RACE reads, gives a single entry per CDR3 protein. Among 850,000 to 950,000 distinct CDR3 sequences listed, around 26% were seen once. Researchers collected ten milliliters of peripheral blood from every single donor. Isolation yielded PBMCs, at least 6 million per sample, in every case. Each sample yielded at least 6 micrograms of PBMC total RNA. The CDR3 runs 11 residues. V dropped 7 bases and J dropped 9 bases, with 13 bases sitting between them. CDR1 SQVTM and CDR2 ANQGSEA come from the germline V gene. At least ten counts were recorded for this clonotype.

The chain has TRBV29-1 and TRBJ2-1, with D possibly TRBD2 on 6 matching bases. This clonotype originated in a woman of 80 years or more in good health. The specimen sequenced was blood. Here the CDR3 DNA reads TGCAGCGGACTAGAAGCGGGTGAGCAGTTCTTC. It encodes CSGLEAGEQFF.